Given below is one T cell receptor (beta chain) in context. These data come from a study of identical twins. One entry per CDR3 protein results from TCRdb running MiXCR on the 5' RACE reads. The data show hundreds of thousands of distinct CDR3 sequences, 8.6% seen once. CDR3 length equals 16 residues. CDR1 is SGHAT, CDR2 FQNNGV, per germline. V lost 4 bases and J lost 6; bases outside the gene matches: 8. The same sample was also studied in work on yellow fever vaccine responses in identical twins.

This sequence originates from a woman younger than 30 in good health. The V gene is TRBV11-2, the J gene TRBJ2-1; 11 bases map to TRBD1. The specimen sequenced was PBMCs. CDR3: CASSSSGTGGPNEQFF. As DNA, the CDR3 is TGTGCCAGCAGCTCCTCCGGGACAGGGGGGCCCAATGAGCAGTTCTTC.